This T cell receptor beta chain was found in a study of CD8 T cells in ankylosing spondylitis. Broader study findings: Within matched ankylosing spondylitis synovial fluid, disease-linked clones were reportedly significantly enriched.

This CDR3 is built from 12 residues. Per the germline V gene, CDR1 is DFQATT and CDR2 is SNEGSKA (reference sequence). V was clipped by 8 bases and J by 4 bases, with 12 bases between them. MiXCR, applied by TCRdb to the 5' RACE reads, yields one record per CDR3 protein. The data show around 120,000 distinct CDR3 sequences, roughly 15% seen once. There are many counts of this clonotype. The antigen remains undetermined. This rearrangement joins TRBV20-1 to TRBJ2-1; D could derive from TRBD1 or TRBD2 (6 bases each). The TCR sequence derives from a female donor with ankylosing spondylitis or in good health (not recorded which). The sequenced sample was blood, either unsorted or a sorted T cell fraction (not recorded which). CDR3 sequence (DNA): TGCAGTCGGGGGCCCAGGTACAATGAGCAGTTCTTC. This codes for CSRGPRYNEQFF.